The T cell receptor beta chain under discussion was sequenced for a study of blood T cell repertoires in COVID-19. Study-level background: Spain, Italy and the United States supplied samples that represented acute and convalescent COVID-19. Sources were T cells, B-cell-depleted T cells, or PBMCs; the material itself was cDNA or gDNA.

Original analysis: Amplified reference gene primers provided the basis for estimating nucleated cell counts. The table came from immunoSEQ multiplex PCR; TCRdb's copy has only in-frame clones and leaves some out. That table supplies the V and J calls and clone size; D and trimming were determined from the DNA. The sample has just under 100,000 clones, roughly 84% seen once. With V trimmed by 0 bases and J by 7 bases, 5 bases remained unmatched. The germline gives CDR1 LGHDT, CDR2 YNNKEL (reference sequence). The CDR3 contains 17 residues. The rearrangement joins TRBV3-1 (or the pseudogene TRBV3-2) to TRBJ1-6; 11 bases align to TRBD1. Sequencing input: peripheral blood. This receptor was identified in a woman aged 60-75 years in a cohort sampled during active or convalescent COVID-19. The CDR3 spells CASSQERGTGGNSPLHF. DNA for the CDR3: TGTGCCAGCAGCCAAGAAAGAGGGACAGGGGGAAATTCACCCCTCCACTTT.